The clone carrying this T cell receptor beta chain was counted a few times. What it recognizes is unknown. This entry comes from a study of cytomegalovirus exposure and HLA in healthy donors. Regarding the study as a whole: In vitro assays verified that three CMV-associated chains recognized CMV antigens specifically.

V was shortened by 2 bases and J by 6 bases, with 14 bases between the two germline ends. The CDR3 totals 14 residues. Germline values: CDR1 SGHVS, CDR2 FNYEAQ. The PCR used 60 Vbeta and 13 Jbeta primers. Assay used: immunoSEQ multiplex PCR; TCRdb lists only in-frame clones, some missing. This table has 200,000 to 250,000 clones, over 75% appearing once. Input material: PBMCs. The chain joins TRBV7-6 to TRBJ2-7, with a possible D match to TRBD2 (5 bases). The TCR originated in a human donor in good health. This CDR3 is CASSLPREGSEQYF. In DNA form, the CDR3 reads TGTGCCAGCAGCTTACCTCGTGAGGGAAGCGAGCAGTACTTC. Complete variable domain (other parts from reference TRBV7-6 and TRBJ2-7): GAGVSQSPRYKVTKRGQDVALRCDPISGHVSLYWYRQALGQGPEFLTYFNYEAQQDKSGLPNDRFSAERPEGSISTLTIQRTEQRDSAMYRCASSLPREGSEQYFGPGTRLTVT.